The present entry profiles one T cell receptor beta chain with its context. Clones were read by immunoSEQ multiplex PCR, and TCRdb kept only the in-frame ones, dropping some. Of under 45,000 clones in the sample, 75% to 85% were seen once. The data derive from a study of OX40 agonist ivuxolimab in advanced cancers. CDR3 length: 19 residues. CDR1 is LGHNA, CDR2 YSLEER, per germline. After removal of 0 bases from V and 0 bases from J, the junction contained 12 bases not matched to a gene. The sequence was collected from an adult with an advanced solid tumor such as melanoma, head and neck, liver or kidney cancer. The V and J genes are TRBV4-3 and TRBJ2-7, with TRBD1 matching over 9 bases. This specimen consisted of CD4+ or CD8+ T cells sorted from blood, obtained in a trial of the OX40 agonist ivuxolimab. CDR3 nucleotides: TGCGCCAGCAGCCAAGAGGCGGACAGGGGCGCCTACCTCTCCTACGAGCAGTACTTC. It encodes CASSQEADRGAYLSYEQYF.